Following are 26 T cell receptor beta chains from one sample sequenced in a study of response to subunit inactivated influenza vaccine. TCRdb processed the RT-PCR reads anew with MiXCR; each CDR3 protein has one entry. The sample consists of 400,000 to 650,000 distinct CDR3 sequences, approximately 7.8% of them appearing once. This specimen was PBMCs from blood, taken around 25 months after vaccination. The receptors were sampled from a man in his fifties or sixties who received an inactivated influenza vaccine.

Regarding this clonotype: A junction boundary mismatches the germline segment, possibly from a read error. The chain combines TRBV20-1 with TRBJ1-3, with D hard to call. The CDR3 covers 13 residues. Germline CDR1 DFQATT, CDR2 SNEGSKA (reference sequence). The chain's CDR3 is CSAARSSGYTIYF. The CDR3, as DNA: TGCAGTGCGGCACGGAGTTCTGGATACACCATATATTTT.

The table lists this clonotype with many counts. J is TRBJ1-6 and V is TRBV6-5; tentatively, D is TRBD1 (6 bases). CDR1 is MNHEY, CDR2 SVGAGI, per germline. Trimming took off 2 bases at V and 7 bases at J, with 9 bases between the two ends. This CDR3 spans 14 amino acids. CDR3 sequence reads: CASSYRQANSPLHF. The CDR3 nucleotides read TGTGCCAGCAGTTACCGACAGGCAAATTCACCCCTCCACTTT.

This clonotype was detected many times. The CDR3 sequence is CASSLAGQGYYNEQFF. The CDR3 nucleotides read TGCGCCAGCAGCTTGGCCGGACAGGGATATTACAATGAGCAGTTCTTC. The genes are TRBV5-1 and TRBJ2-1; 8 bases align to TRBD1. The CDR3 is 16 residues long. Germline assignment: CDR1 SGHRS and CDR2 YFSETQ. J lost 4 bases, V lost 0 bases, and 6 bases had no gene match.

In this sample, this clonotype turned up a few times. This chain connects TRBV29-1 to TRBJ2-7; maybe TRBD1 (6 bases). Per germline, CDR1 SQVTM and CDR2 ANQGSEA. Deletions cut 6 bases from V and 3 bases from J, with 18 bases between. The CDR3 has 14 amino acids. The CDR3 nucleotides read TGCAGCGTAGGAACCGCAGGGACATTCTACGAGCAGTACTTC. Its translation is CSVGTAGTFYEQYF.

In its sample, this clonotype was seen many times. The rearrangement joins TRBV10-3 to TRBJ2-1, with 10 bases aligning to TRBD2. V gave up 6 bases and J gave up 5 bases; unmatched junction bases: 4. The CDR3 spans 14 residues. CDR1 and CDR2 from the germline V gene are ENHRY and SYGVKD. The DNA for the CDR3 is TGTGCCATCAGCCTAGCGGGAGAGAACAATGAGCAGTTCTTC. Its protein product is CAISLAGENNEQFF.

The rearrangement joins TRBV7-9 to TRBJ2-3; 9 nucleotides match TRBD2. Germline V gene data show CDR1 as SEHNR and CDR2 as FQNEAQ (reference sequence). J gave up 2 bases and V 3 bases, and 3 bases lay outside the gene matches. This CDR3 region has 15 residues. CDR3 sequence: CASSLTSGLTDTQYF. For the CDR3, the DNA is TGTGCCAGCAGCTTGACTAGCGGCCTCACAGATACGCAGTATTTT.

This rearrangement joins TRBV30 to TRBJ2-1, with TRBD2 matching over 9 bases. V gave up 3 bases and J gave up 9 bases; unmatched junction bases: 18. The CDR3 is 17 amino acids. From germline, CDR1 is GTSNPN and CDR2 SVGIG (reference sequence). CDR3 sequence: CAWSPRLGGGGTGEQFF. CDR3 coding DNA: TGTGCCTGGAGCCCCCGTCTGGGCGGGGGGGGTACCGGTGAGCAGTTCTTC.

This chain links TRBV5-6 with TRBJ1-2, with TRBD1 matching over 7 bases. From germline, CDR1 is SGHDT and CDR2 YYEEEE. The CDR3 is made up of 16 amino acids. V lost 0 bases to trimming and J lost 2 bases; unmatched junction nucleotides: 7. This CDR3 reads CASSLADRVVNYGYTF. CDR3 bases: TGTGCCAGCAGCTTGGCCGACAGGGTAGTCAACTATGGCTACACCTTC.

This clonotype was detected ten times or more. The rearrangement links TRBV9 to TRBJ1-1; D possibly corresponds to TRBD1 (6 bases). Trimming cost V 3 bases and J 4 bases, with 13 bases left between them. There are 14 residues in the CDR3. CDR1 and CDR2 from the germline V gene are SGDLS and YYNGEE. For the CDR3, the DNA is TGTGCCAGCAGCGCGATAGGGGGGGGCACTGAAGCTTTCTTT. This gives the protein CASSAIGGGTEAFF.

This chain connects TRBV11-2 to TRBJ2-3; perhaps TRBD2 as D (7 bases). With 2 bases removed from V and 4 bases from J, the gap between germline ends came to 16 bases. Germline V gene lookup returns CDR1 SGHAT and CDR2 FQNNGV. The length of the CDR3 is 16 residues. Here the CDR3 DNA reads TGTGCCAGCAGCTTAAGGGGGGGGCCACCGGCAGATACGCAGTATTTT. It codes for CASSLRGGPPADTQYF. The whole variable domain, remainder taken from reference TRBV11-2 and TRBJ2-3, is EAGVAQSPRYKIIEKRQSVAFWCNPISGHATLYWYQQILGQGPKLLIQFQNNGVVDDSQLPKDRFSAERLKGVDSTLKIQPAKLEDSAVYLCASSLRGGPPADTQYFGPGTRLTVL.

A few counts support this clonotype. V is TRBV4-2 and J is TRBJ1-6; D uncertain. CDR1 is LGHNA and CDR2 is YNFKEQ in the germline V gene. V was cut by 1 base and J by 3 bases, with 16 bases left in between. The CDR3 extends over 18 amino acids. DNA of the CDR3: TGTGCCAGCAGCCAAGCGCTTAGTAGAGGTAGCTATAATTCACCCCTCCACTTT. Encoded protein: CASSQALSRGSYNSPLHF.

The chain carries TRBV29-1 and TRBJ2-5; no definite D call. The CDR3 runs 15 residues. The germline CDR1 and CDR2 sequences are SQVTM and ANQGSEA. V dropped 6 bases and J dropped 0 bases, with 17 bases sitting between them. CDR3: CSVLGPTRYQETQYF. Here the CDR3 DNA reads TGCAGCGTCCTCGGTCCTACCCGGTACCAAGAGACCCAGTACTTC.

The chain links TRBV5-1 to TRBJ2-3; D assignment may be TRBD1 or TRBD2 (6 bases each). Germline V gene data show CDR1 as SGHRS and CDR2 as YFSETQ. Trimming took 0 bases from V and 2 from J, leaving 16 bases between them. This CDR3 contains 17 residues. In DNA, the CDR3 is TGCGCCAGCAGCTTGGCCGAGGGGGAGGCTCCCACAGATACGCAGTATTTT. Protein product: CASSLAEGEAPTDTQYF.

This clonotype has ten or more counts. The chain combines TRBV18 with TRBJ1-1, with D possibly matching TRBD1 (5 bases). The CDR3 runs to 13 residues. In germline, CDR1 is KGHSH, CDR2 LQKENI. The V gene lost 3 bases and the J gene lost 4 bases, with 9 bases spanning the gap. The CDR3 nucleotides are TGTGCCAGCTCACCCGACAGACGCACTGAAGCTTTCTTT. It codes for CASSPDRRTEAFF.

This clonotype was counted ten times or more. The genes are TRBV6-1 and TRBJ1-3; D gene ambiguous. Germline V gene lookup returns CDR1 MNHNS and CDR2 SASEGT. The V and J ends lost 0 bases and 0 bases respectively, with 12 bases between them. CDR3 length: 17 amino acids. CDR3 sequence reads: CASSEAGMRISGNTIYF. In DNA, the CDR3 is TGTGCCAGCAGTGAAGCCGGTATGAGGATCTCTGGAAACACCATATATTTT.

This clonotype was observed at least ten times. The V call is TRBV7-6, the J call TRBJ2-3; D possibly corresponds to TRBD1 (6 bases). The V and J ends lost 5 bases and 2 bases respectively, with 11 bases between them. Germline values: CDR1 SGHVS, CDR2 FNYEAQ. The CDR3 loop spans 14 amino acids. CDR3 in DNA: TGTGCCAGCAGCCAGACAGGAGTCACAGATACGCAGTATTTT. Its protein product is CASSQTGVTDTQYF.

There are many counts of this clonotype. This rearrangement joins TRBV12-3 or TRBV12-4 to TRBJ2-5; TRBD1 might be the D (6 bases). This CDR3 has 13 residues. The germline V and J ends were trimmed by 6 bases and 5 bases, with 13 bases remaining between them. The CDR3 coding sequence is TGTGCCAGCAGCTTTCCCCAGGGGGAGACCCAGTACTTC. Translation gives CASSFPQGETQYF.

The chain carries TRBV11-2 and TRBJ2-1; 11 bases map to TRBD2. The V and J ends lost 0 bases and 10 bases, in that order; junction bases with no gene match: 5. Germline loops: CDR1 SGHAT, CDR2 FQNNGV. CDR3 length equals 15 residues. The CDR3 nucleotides are TGTGCCAGCAGCTTAGATCTAGCGGGGGGCTTGGAGCAGTTCTTC. It specifies CASSLDLAGGLEQFF. Full variable domain (missing parts from reference TRBV11-2 and TRBJ2-1): EAGVAQSPRYKIIEKRQSVAFWCNPISGHATLYWYQQILGQGPKLLIQFQNNGVVDDSQLPKDRFSAERLKGVDSTLKIQPAKLEDSAVYLCASSLDLAGGLEQFFGPGTRLTVL.

This chain links TRBV29-1 with TRBJ2-3, with D perhaps TRBD1 or TRBD2 (5 bases each). This CDR3 spans 16 amino acids. The V end was cut by 4 bases, the J end by 0 bases, with 17 bases between. Per the germline V gene, CDR1 is SQVTM and CDR2 is ANQGSEA. DNA for the CDR3: TGCAGCGTTGCAGGGCTAGCAGTACCTAGCACAGATACGCAGTATTTT. Amino acid sequence: CSVAGLAVPSTDTQYF.

The CDR3 spells CASSPGTSGGLWFEQFF. The CDR3 DNA sequence: TGTGCCAGCAGCCCCGGGACTAGCGGGGGCCTTTGGTTTGAGCAGTTCTTC. The chain recombines TRBV13 with TRBJ2-1; 14 positions match TRBD2. The junction had 12 bases not matched to a gene; V was cut back by 5 bases and J by 9 bases. CDR1 and CDR2 (germline): PRHDT, FYEKMQ (reference sequence). This CDR3 region has 17 residues.

The J gene is TRBJ2-1, the V gene TRBV11-2; D remains unclear. The CDR3 extends over 12 amino acids. Germline loops: CDR1 SGHAT, CDR2 FQNNGV. V was clipped by 4 bases and J by 5 bases, with 6 bases between them. CDR3 protein: CASSWTDNEQFF. CDR3 nucleotide sequence: TGTGCCAGCAGCTGGACCGACAATGAGCAGTTCTTC.

The V call is TRBV20-1, the J call TRBJ2-2; D remains ambiguous. This CDR3 comprises 17 residues. V was clipped by 0 bases and J by 1 base, with 15 bases between them. In germline, CDR1 is DFQATT, CDR2 SNEGSKA (reference sequence). The chain's CDR3 is CSARDRARSWNTGELFF. CDR3 in DNA: TGCAGTGCTAGAGATAGAGCCCGCAGCTGGAACACCGGGGAGCTGTTTTTT.

The V call is TRBV11-2, the J call TRBJ2-1; D uncertain. The germline gives CDR1 SGHAT, CDR2 FQNNGV. The CDR3 is made up of 14 amino acids. Trimming cost V 0 bases and J 4 bases, with 7 bases left between them. CDR3 amino acids: CASSLDWQYNEQFF. For the CDR3, the DNA is TGTGCCAGCAGCTTAGATTGGCAGTACAATGAGCAGTTCTTC. Filled out from reference TRBV11-2 and TRBJ2-1, the complete variable domain reads EAGVAQSPRYKIIEKRQSVAFWCNPISGHATLYWYQQILGQGPKLLIQFQNNGVVDDSQLPKDRFSAERLKGVDSTLKIQPAKLEDSAVYLCASSLDWQYNEQFFGPGTRLTVL.

In this sample, this clonotype turned up a few times. CDR3: CASSHGQGAGTEAFF. CDR3 in DNA: TGTGCCAGCAGCCACGGACAGGGGGCCGGGACTGAAGCTTTCTTT. The chain recombines TRBV4-2 with TRBJ1-1, with 11 positions matching TRBD1. Per the germline V gene, CDR1 is LGHNA and CDR2 is YNFKEQ. CDR3 length: 15 residues. Trimming took 3 bases from V and 5 from J; bases not matched to a gene: 5.

This clonotype showed up just a few times. The genes are TRBV12-3 or TRBV12-4 and TRBJ1-1, with TRBD1 as a possible D gene (5 bases). The CDR3 loop spans 13 amino acids. Trimming left V 6 bases short and J 7 bases short, with 15 bases between. CDR3 in amino acids: CASRPGGGSEAFF. The CDR3 DNA reads as TGTGCCAGCAGACCCGGGGGGGGGAGTGAAGCTTTCTTT.

The V and J genes are TRBV9 and TRBJ2-3; D is possibly TRBD1 (6 bases). There are 15 residues in the CDR3. V was clipped by 0 bases and J by 0 bases, with 8 bases between them. Per the germline V gene, CDR1 is SGDLS and CDR2 is YYNGEE. DNA of the CDR3: TGTGCCAGCAGCGTAGTAGGGGGAAGCACAGATACGCAGTATTTT. Translated, it gives CASSVVGGSTDTQYF.